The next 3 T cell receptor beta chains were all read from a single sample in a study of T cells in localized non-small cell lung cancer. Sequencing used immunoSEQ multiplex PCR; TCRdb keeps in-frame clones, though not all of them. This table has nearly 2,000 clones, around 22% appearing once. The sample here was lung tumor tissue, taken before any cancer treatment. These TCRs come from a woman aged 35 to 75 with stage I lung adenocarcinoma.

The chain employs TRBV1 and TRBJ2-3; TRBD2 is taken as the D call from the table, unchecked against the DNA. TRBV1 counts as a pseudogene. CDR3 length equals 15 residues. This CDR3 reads CASSRRDYATDTQYF. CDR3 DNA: TGCGCCAGCAGCCGGAGGGACTATGCCACAGATACGCAGTATTTT.

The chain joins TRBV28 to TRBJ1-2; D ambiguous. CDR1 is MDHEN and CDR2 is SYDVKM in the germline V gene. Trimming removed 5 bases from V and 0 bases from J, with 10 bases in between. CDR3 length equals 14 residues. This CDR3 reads CASSPYDTNYGYTF. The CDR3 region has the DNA TGTGCCAGCAGTCCATATGATACTAACTATGGCTACACCTTC.

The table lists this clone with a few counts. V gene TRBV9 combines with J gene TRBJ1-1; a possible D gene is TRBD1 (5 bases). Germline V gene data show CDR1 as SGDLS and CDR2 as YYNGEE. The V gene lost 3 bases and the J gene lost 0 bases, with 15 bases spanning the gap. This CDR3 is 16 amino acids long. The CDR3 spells CASSAREGTVNTEAFF. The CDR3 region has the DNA TGTGCCAGCAGCGCCCGGGAAGGGACGGTGAACACTGAAGCTTTCTTT.